The present entry profiles one T cell receptor beta chain with its context. Per the original data handling: For nucleated cells, counts were estimated from reference gene primer amplification. TCRdb's table, derived via immunoSEQ multiplex PCR, lists solely in-frame clones and lacks some. The V and J calls and the clone size are those of that table, but D and trimming were determined from the DNA. The data contain around 300,000 clones, over 75% of them seen just once; the ten biggest clones take up approximately 11%. The sample belongs to a study of blood T cell repertoires in COVID-19. The CDR3 has 13 residues. Germline lookup yields CDR1 SGHTS and CDR2 YDEGEE. Trimming removed 2 bases at V and 7 bases at J, with 10 bases between.

The chain combines TRBV5-8 with TRBJ1-5, with TRBD1 as a possible D gene (5 bases). Source material: peripheral blood. The receptor comes from a woman aged 70 to 79 with acute or convalescent COVID-19. In DNA, the CDR3 is TGTGCCAGCAGCTTCACAGGATCCCAGCCCCAGCATTTT. Translation gives CASSFTGSQPQHF.